Listed below are T cell receptor beta chains from one sample, sequenced in a study of PD-L1 blockade in urothelial cancer. The table came from immunoSEQ multiplex PCR; TCRdb's copy has only in-frame clones and leaves some out. This sample has about 22,000 clones, with approximately 90% found just once. The sequencing here drew on PBMCs, taken around atezolizumab (anti-PD-L1) treatment. The source is an older woman with urothelial cancer. CDR3s include the opening cysteine and the closing phenylalanine or tryptophan. The order of the fields is V gene, clone size, D gene, J gene, CDR3 protein, CDR3 DNA. D genes are given only for firm matches. Clone size is shown for a subset of rows, as once, few, many or a class of expanded clone.

TRBV27	few	-	TRBJ1-1	CASSLFAGARVTEAFF	TGTGCCAGCAGTTTATTTGCGGGGGCCCGGGTGACTGAAGCTTTCTTT
TRBV6-5	once	-	TRBJ1-6	CASSYGRGSYNSPLHF	TGTGCCAGCAGTTACGGGAGGGGGTCCTATAATTCACCCCTCCACTTT
TRBV19	-	TRBD1	TRBJ1-6	CASSTSGTGRYNSPLHF	TGTGCCAGTAGTACCTCCGGGACAGGCCGTTATAATTCACCCCTCCACTTT
TRBV5-1	-	TRBD2	TRBJ2-7	CASSLGLAGEYEQYF	TGCGCCAGCAGCTTGGGACTAGCGGGAGAGTACGAGCAGTACTTC
TRBV6-1	-	-	TRBJ1-4	CASRYLGGNEKLFF	TGTGCCAGCAGATACCTGGGGGGAAATGAAAAACTGTTTTTT
TRBV11-2	-	TRBD2	TRBJ2-7	CASSSGTSGGSYEQYF	TGTGCCAGCAGCTCTGGGACTAGCGGGGGATCCTACGAGCAGTACTTC
TRBV10-3	-	TRBD1	TRBJ2-3	CAIRDRGLQGDTQYF	TGTGCCATCAGAGACAGGGGGCTCCAGGGGGATACGCAGTATTTT
TRBV4-1	-	-	TRBJ1-2	CASSQEEGRPYGYTF	TGCGCCAGCAGCCAAGAAGAAGGCAGGCCGTATGGCTACACCTTC
TRBV6-1	-	-	TRBJ2-7	CASSATTAYEQYF	TGTGCCAGCAGCGCTACGACAGCGTACGAGCAGTACTTC
TRBV19	-	-	TRBJ1-3	CASSRTDSYSGNTIYF	TGTGCCAGTAGTAGGACCGACAGCTACTCTGGAAACACCATATATTTT
TRBV7-9	-	-	TRBJ1-6	CASTAPGGSPLHF	TGTGCCAGCACCGCGCCGGGGGGGTCACCCCTCCACTTT
TRBV4-3	-	-	TRBJ2-1	CASSQAGLSSYNEQFF	TGCGCCAGCAGCCAAGCAGGATTGAGCTCCTACAATGAGCAGTTCTTC
TRBV27	-	TRBD1	TRBJ1-1	CASSFGVDRKAFF	TGTGCCAGCAGTTTTGGAGTGGACAGGAAAGCTTTCTTT
TRBV4-1	-	-	TRBJ2-7	CASNPTPGPYEQYF	TGCGCCAGCAACCCTACTCCTGGTCCCTACGAGCAGTACTTC
TRBV9	-	-	TRBJ2-2	CASSVVGNTGELFF	TGTGCCAGCAGCGTAGTCGGGAACACCGGGGAGCTGTTTTTT
TRBV27	once	TRBD1	TRBJ2-4	CASRPLTGGENIQYF	TGTGCCAGCAGACCCCTTACAGGGGGAGAAAACATTCAGTACTTC
TRBV18	-	TRBD2	TRBJ2-3	CASTYLASGSGDTQYF	TGTGCCAGCACTTACTTAGCTAGCGGGAGTGGAGATACGCAGTATTTT